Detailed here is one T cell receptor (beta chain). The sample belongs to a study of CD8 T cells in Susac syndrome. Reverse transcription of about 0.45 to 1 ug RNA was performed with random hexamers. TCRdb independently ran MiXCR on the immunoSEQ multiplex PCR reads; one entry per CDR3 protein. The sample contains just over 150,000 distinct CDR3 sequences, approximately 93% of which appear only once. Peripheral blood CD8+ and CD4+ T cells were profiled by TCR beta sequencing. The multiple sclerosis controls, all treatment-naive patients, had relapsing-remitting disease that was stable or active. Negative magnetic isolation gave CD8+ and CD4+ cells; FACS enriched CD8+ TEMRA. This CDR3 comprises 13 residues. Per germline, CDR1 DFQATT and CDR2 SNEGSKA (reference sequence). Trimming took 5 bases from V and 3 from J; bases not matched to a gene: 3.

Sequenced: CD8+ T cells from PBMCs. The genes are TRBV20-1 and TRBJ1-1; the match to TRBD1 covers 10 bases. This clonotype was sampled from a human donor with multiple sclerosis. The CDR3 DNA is TGCAGTGCTGGGGACAGGGGTTACACTGAAGCTTTCTTT. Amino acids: CSAGDRGYTEAFF.